Detailed here is one TCR beta chain. The target antigen is unknown. The CDR3 contains 13 residues. CDR1 is LGHNA, CDR2 YNFKEQ, per germline. V lost 0 bases and J lost 11; bases outside the gene matches: 6. CD45RO-negative, CCR7-selected cells formed the naive CD8 fraction, which excluded terminally differentiated effector memory CD45RA+ cells. The data are from a study of shared clonotypes between healthy human individuals. Study results and limitations: Apart from blood, nothing was sampled; tissue repertoires likely differ. Among the subsets, naive ones generally showed larger estimated richness than memory ones.

TCRdb's table, derived via immunoSEQ multiplex PCR, lists solely in-frame clones and lacks some. In the table there are roughly 770,000 clones, roughly 96% of which are singletons. V and J are TRBV4-2 and TRBJ1-1, with TRBD1 identical over 7 bases. The receptor was isolated from a man aged 25 to 45 in good health. Sequences were obtained from naive CD8+ T cells sorted from blood. The CDR3 sequence: CASSQDLRGFAFF. The CDR3 bases are TGTGCCAGCAGCCAAGATCTCAGGGGGTTCGCTTTCTTT.